These 30 T cell receptor beta chains originate from one sample sequenced in a study of blood T cells in healthy people across ages. It was with a sample-barcoded 5' primer and a J-beta primer mix that a second PCR of roughly 7 to 12 cycles was run. Each CDR3 protein gets one entry after TCRdb re-called the 5' RACE reads with MiXCR. The table shows about 720,000 distinct CDR3 sequences, with about a fifth occurring only once. The sample was blood. The receptors shown here come from a man aged 65 to 79 in good health.

The chain has TRBV29-1 and TRBJ1-1; the D is unclear. Trimming removed 2 bases from V and 1 base from J, with 8 bases in between. The CDR3 is 13 amino acids. Looked up from germline, CDR1 is SQVTM and CDR2 is ANQGSEA. DNA for the CDR3: TGCAGCGTTGAATTAACGGGGAACACTGAAGCTTTCTTT. It yields the protein CSVELTGNTEAFF.

This clonotype was counted only a few times. This rearrangement joins TRBV14 to TRBJ2-1, with D possibly TRBD1 on 6 matching bases. The V and J ends lost 6 bases and 6 bases respectively, with 9 bases between them. The CDR3 extends over 12 amino acids. Germline V gene lookup returns CDR1 SGHDN and CDR2 FVKESK. The CDR3 loop is CASRQQGNEQFF. In nucleotides, the CDR3 is TGTGCCAGCAGACAACAGGGCAATGAGCAGTTCTTC.

This clonotype was counted only a few times. The chain links TRBV5-1 to TRBJ2-3, with D unclear. The V end lost 3 bases, the J end lost 2 bases, and 7 bases lay between the germline ends. Germline V gene lookup returns CDR1 SGHRS and CDR2 YFSETQ. The CDR3 spans 13 residues. The CDR3 loop is CASSWTTTDTQYF. The CDR3 region has the DNA TGCGCCAGCAGCTGGACCACCACAGATACGCAGTATTTT.

This clonotype was recorded a few times. The rearrangement uses TRBV28 and TRBJ1-1, with D unresolved. Germline values: CDR1 MDHEN, CDR2 SYDVKM. V lost 7 bases and J 8 bases, leaving 14 bases between the germline ends. The CDR3 spans 12 residues. Written as DNA, the CDR3 is TGTGCCAGCACCGGCGCGGAGCGAGAAGCTTTCTTT. Protein: CASTGAEREAFF.

This sequence joins TRBV28 and TRBJ2-5; D unresolved. The CDR3 contains 14 residues. Per germline, CDR1 MDHEN and CDR2 SYDVKM. V shed 2 bases and J shed 7 bases, with 14 bases lying between them. The CDR3: CASSLGDTLGTQYF. DNA of the CDR3: TGTGCCAGCAGTTTAGGAGACACCCTGGGGACCCAGTACTTC.

The V call is TRBV12-3 or TRBV12-4, the J call TRBJ1-2, with D maybe TRBD1 (5 bases). This CDR3 is 13 amino acids long. The ends were cut back, 6 bases at V and 1 base at J, with 9 bases in the middle. As DNA, the CDR3 is TGTGCCAGCAGCTTCAGGGATAACTATGGCTACACCTTC. This encodes CASSFRDNYGYTF.

The chain uses TRBV7-2 and TRBJ2-5, with 8 bases lining up with TRBD2. CDR1 and CDR2 (germline): SGHTA, FQGNSA. The CDR3 is made up of 16 amino acids. V shed 5 bases and J 4 bases; nucleotides not matched to a gene: 12. CDR3 DNA: TGTGCCAGCAGCCCACGACCCCGGGGGGGCCCAGAGACCCAGTACTTC. The encoded protein is CASSPRPRGGPETQYF. Full variable domain (rest looked up from reference TRBV7-2 and TRBJ2-5): GAGVSQSPSNKVTEKGKDVELRCDPISGHTALYWYRQSLGQGLEFLIYFQGNSAPDKSGLPSDRFSAERTGGSVSTLTIQRTQQEDSAVYLCASSPRPRGGPETQYFGPGTRLLVL.

Only a few counts were recorded for this clonotype. The V and J genes are TRBV7-2 and TRBJ2-5, with TRBD1 identical over 9 bases. The DNA matches TRBJ2-7 better at its end, which makes the J call doubtful. CDR1 is SGHTA and CDR2 is FQGNSA in the germline V gene. The CDR3 has 14 residues. The CDR3 DNA reads as TGTGCCAGCAGCGTCCGGGACAGGGTTAACGAGCAGTACTTC. Translating it yields CASSVRDRVNEQYF.

The rearrangement uses TRBV7-2 and TRBJ2-3; D ambiguous. Germline loops: CDR1 SGHTA, CDR2 FQGNSA. Trimming pared 3 bases from V and 0 bases from J, leaving 13 bases between. This CDR3 is 16 amino acids long. DNA of the CDR3: TGTGCCAGCAGCTTGGTGGGTACTCATAGCACAGATACGCAGTATTTT. Translated, it gives CASSLVGTHSTDTQYF.

This chain links TRBV20-1 with TRBJ2-5; D is perhaps TRBD2 (5 bases). V lost 3 bases and J 5 bases, leaving 16 bases between the germline ends. The CDR3 is 14 residues long. Per the germline V gene, CDR1 is DFQATT and CDR2 is SNEGSKA (reference sequence). DNA of the CDR3: TGCAGTGCTAGTAAAATGGGAGATTGGGAGACCCAGTACTTC. Its protein product is CSASKMGDWETQYF.

This chain links TRBV5-6 with TRBJ2-7; TRBD2 is a possible D gene (6 bases). CDR1 is SGHDT and CDR2 is YYEEEE in the germline V gene. V lost 4 bases, J lost 5 bases, and 19 bases lay in between. This CDR3 is 15 amino acids long. The CDR3 region has the DNA TGTGCCAGCAGCATCCTAGCGAGGGAATTCCACGAGCAGTACGTC. Protein sequence: CASSILAREFHEQYV.

The CDR3 DNA follows: TGTGCCAGCAGCTTAAGAGGGGATACCACTGAAGCTTTCTTT. This gives the protein CASSLRGDTTEAFF. The chain links TRBV7-9 to TRBJ1-1; a possible D gene is TRBD1 (5 bases). Deletions cut 2 bases from V and 4 bases from J, with 11 bases between. Germline V gene sequence: CDR1 SEHNR, CDR2 FQNEAQ (reference sequence). This CDR3 is 14 amino acids long.

The table lists this clonotype with a few counts. The CDR3 here is CASSIVGVRSGELFF. CDR3 nucleotide sequence: TGTGCCAGTAGTATAGTGGGGGTCAGGAGCGGGGAGCTGTTTTTT. This rearrangement joins TRBV19 to TRBJ2-2; perhaps D is TRBD1 or TRBD2 (5 bases each). Germline assignment: CDR1 LNHDA and CDR2 SQIVND (reference sequence). The CDR3 covers 15 residues. V lost 1 base to trimming and J lost 7 bases, with 13 bases between them. Variable domain in full (rest from reference TRBV19 and TRBJ2-2): DGGITQSPKYLFRKEGQNVTLSCEQNLNHDAMYWYRQDPGQGLRLIYYSQIVNDFQKGDIAEGYSVSREKKESFPLTVTSAQKNPTAFYLCASSIVGVRSGELFFGEGSRLTVL.

This clonotype was counted between two and nine times. The V gene is TRBV20-1, the J gene TRBJ1-5, with D perhaps TRBD1 (6 bases). Trimming left V 5 bases short and J 2 bases short, with 22 bases between. In germline, CDR1 is DFQATT, CDR2 SNEGSKA (reference sequence). The CDR3 loop spans 17 amino acids. For the CDR3, the DNA is TGCAGTGCTCGGAGGGGGGACAAACCTGGGGGCAATCAGCCCCAGCATTTT. The encoded protein is CSARRGDKPGGNQPQHF.

This clonotype has just a few counts. The chain has TRBV9 and TRBJ1-3; a possible D gene is TRBD1 (6 bases). Trimming took off 3 bases at V and 2 bases at J, with 12 bases between the two ends. The CDR3 is 15 residues long. Germline V gene data show CDR1 as SGDLS and CDR2 as YYNGEE. The CDR3 region is CASSAGGTTGNTIYF. CDR3 nucleotides: TGTGCCAGCAGCGCAGGCGGGACAACTGGAAACACCATATATTTT.

The rearrangement uses TRBV9 and TRBJ2-3; perhaps TRBD2 as D (7 bases). The CDR3 runs 15 residues. Germline loops: CDR1 SGDLS, CDR2 YYNGEE. The V end lost 7 bases, the J end lost 4 bases, and 19 bases lay between the germline ends. The CDR3 loop is CASGGGRERADTQYF. The DNA of the CDR3 is TGTGCCAGCGGGGGGGGCCGCGAACGGGCAGATACGCAGTATTTT.

This chain uses TRBV20-1 with TRBJ2-2; 9 bases fit TRBD1. Trimming took 3 bases from V and 1 from J; bases not matched to a gene: 6. Germline V CDR1 and CDR2: DFQATT, SNEGSKA (reference sequence). The CDR3 loop spans 16 amino acids. The CDR3: CSASRSDRGNTGELFF. CDR3 DNA sequence: TGCAGTGCTAGCCGCTCGGACAGGGGGAACACCGGGGAGCTGTTTTTT.

The chain employs TRBV9 and TRBJ2-7, with 9 positions matching TRBD1. Looked up from germline, CDR1 is SGDLS and CDR2 is YYNGEE. The CDR3 is made up of 14 amino acids. V trimming: 2 bases; J trimming: 7 bases; junction bases outside the gene matches: 7. CDR3 sequence (DNA): TGTGCCAGCAGCGTTGACAGGGGGACGGGTGAGCAGTACTTC. Its translation: CASSVDRGTGEQYF.

The chain combines TRBV5-1 with TRBJ2-1; 7 bases fit TRBD2. The CDR3 covers 16 residues. Germline loops: CDR1 SGHRS, CDR2 YFSETQ. The J segment lost 0 bases and the V segment lost 1 base, leaving 4 bases of the junction unmatched. The CDR3 here is CASSLPSGSSYNEQFF. CDR3 sequence (DNA): TGCGCCAGCAGCTTGCCTAGCGGATCCTCCTACAATGAGCAGTTCTTC.

This chain uses TRBV4-3 with TRBJ1-1; D is unresolved. CDR3 size: 14 residues. Per germline, CDR1 LGHNA and CDR2 YSLEER. Trimming stripped 1 base from V and 0 bases from J, with 6 bases between. CDR3 bases: TGCGCCAGCAGCCAAGCGCAGATGAACACTGAAGCTTTCTTT. As protein: CASSQAQMNTEAFF.

The chain is built from TRBV12-3 or TRBV12-4 and TRBJ1-4, with D uncertain. The CDR3 runs to 14 residues. Trimming removed 7 bases at V and 8 bases at J, with 17 bases between. CDR3 amino acids: CASNPPGSSEKLFF. For the CDR3, the DNA is TGTGCCAGCAACCCTCCCGGGTCCAGCGAAAAACTGTTTTTT.

CDR3 sequence reads: CASSPQSGGYNEQFF. CDR3 sequence (DNA): TGTGCCAGCAGCCCGCAGAGCGGAGGCTACAATGAGCAGTTCTTC. The chain employs TRBV7-3 and TRBJ2-1; possibly TRBD2 for D (5 bases). V lost 5 bases and J lost 3, with 14 bases in between. This CDR3 is 15 amino acids long. The V gene's germline CDR1 is SGHTA and CDR2 FQGTGA. The variable domain in full, completed from reference TRBV7-3 and TRBJ2-1, reads GAGVSQTPSNKVTEKGKYVELRCDPISGHTALYWYRQSLGQGPEFLIYFQGTGAADDSGLPNDRFFAVRPEGSVSTLKIQRTERGDSAVYLCASSPQSGGYNEQFFGPGTRLTVL.

The chain is built from TRBV20-1 and TRBJ1-1; no definite D call. The V and J ends lost 0 bases and 0 bases respectively, with 17 bases between them. The germline CDR1 and CDR2 sequences are DFQATT and SNEGSKA (reference sequence). This CDR3 spans 17 amino acids. The CDR3, as DNA: TGCAGTGCTAGAGATCTTAAGGGAGCCCTTTTGAACACTGAAGCTTTCTTT. This translates into CSARDLKGALLNTEAFF.

In this sample, this clonotype turned up a few times. This sequence joins TRBV11-2 and TRBJ1-5; 8 bases line up with TRBD1. The junction had 8 bases not matched to a gene; V was cut back by 2 bases and J by 5 bases. Germline CDR1 reads SGHAT; CDR2 reads FQNNGV. The CDR3 covers 16 residues. The chain's CDR3 is CASSLRTGNSDQPQHF. CDR3 nucleotides: TGTGCCAGCAGCTTACGGACAGGGAACAGCGATCAGCCCCAGCATTTT.

This clonotype was seen a few times. V gene TRBV11-1 combines with J gene TRBJ2-5; D is unresolved. The CDR3 length is 16 residues. V shed 2 bases and J shed 11 bases, with 24 bases lying between them. Looked up from germline, CDR1 is SGHAT and CDR2 is FQDESV (reference sequence). CDR3 bases: TGTGCCAGCAGCTTATATGGGCGGCTCCCCCTCTGGAAGCAGTACTTC. The encoded protein is CASSLYGRLPLWKQYF.

The sample holds many counts of this clonotype. V usage is TRBV12-3 or TRBV12-4 and J usage is TRBJ1-2; D is possibly TRBD1 (6 bases). The CDR3 runs 15 residues. Trimming removed 6 bases from V and 4 bases from J, with 18 bases in between. CDR3 loop: CASSPLGGRSYGYTF. In DNA, the CDR3 is TGTGCCAGCAGCCCCTTGGGGGGGCGTAGCTATGGCTACACCTTC.

In this sample, this clonotype turned up a few times. This rearrangement joins TRBV19 to TRBJ2-3, with D perhaps matching TRBD1 (5 bases). Trimming left V 6 bases short and J 2 bases short, with 12 bases between. This CDR3 has 14 residues. Germline values: CDR1 LNHDA, CDR2 SQIVND (reference sequence). The CDR3 region has the DNA TGTGCCAGTAGACAGGACACATTCACAGATACGCAGTATTTT. It translates to CASRQDTFTDTQYF.

The chain has TRBV7-8 and TRBJ2-1, with D unclear. V gave up 8 bases and J gave up 1 base, with 12 bases separating them. CDR1 and CDR2 (germline): SGHVS, FQNEAQ. This CDR3 is 14 amino acids long. DNA for the CDR3: TGTGCCAGCCTCCCTGCCCTATCCTACAATGAGCAGTTCTTC. Protein sequence: CASLPALSYNEQFF.

The chain recombines TRBV20-1 with TRBJ2-3; D is unclear. Trimming cost V 6 bases and J 1 base, with 23 bases left between them. This CDR3 comprises 17 residues. Germline V gene lookup returns CDR1 DFQATT and CDR2 SNEGSKA (reference sequence). This CDR3 is CSAKLKGPSLRTDTQYF. Here the CDR3 DNA reads TGCAGTGCCAAACTTAAAGGGCCTAGTCTTCGCACAGATACGCAGTATTTT.

This sequence joins TRBV5-1 and TRBJ1-2; maybe TRBD1 (5 bases). The germline V gene has CDR1 SGHRS and CDR2 YFSETQ. CDR3 size: 14 residues. The V and J ends lost 0 bases and 7 bases respectively, with 13 bases between them. The CDR3 here is CASSLDRTGGGYTF. The CDR3 nucleotides read TGCGCCAGCAGCTTGGATCGTACAGGCGGTGGCTACACCTTC.